This passage covers 28 T cell receptor beta chains from one sample sequenced in a study of CD8 T cells in ankylosing spondylitis. MiXCR, applied by TCRdb to the 5' RACE reads, yields one record per CDR3 protein. The sample records 200,000 to 300,000 distinct CDR3 sequences, over 8.5% being singletons. The sequenced sample was blood, either unsorted or a sorted T cell fraction (not recorded which). The receptors come from a male donor with ankylosing spondylitis or in good health (not recorded which).

V gene TRBV7-2 combines with J gene TRBJ2-1; perhaps TRBD2 as D (6 bases). Germline CDR1 and CDR2: SGHTA and FQGNSA. The CDR3 runs to 14 residues. V was clipped by 0 bases and J by 9 bases, with 12 bases between them. The CDR3 loop is CASSLASLASEQFF. The DNA for the CDR3 is TGTGCCAGCAGCTTAGCGTCCCTAGCGAGTGAGCAGTTCTTC.

The chain is built from TRBV20-1 and TRBJ1-1, with 7 bases that match TRBD1. The CDR3 has 15 amino acids. The germline gives CDR1 DFQATT, CDR2 SNEGSKA (reference sequence). V lost 6 bases and J lost 2; bases outside the gene matches: 12. The CDR3 region has the DNA TGCAGTGCCCAGGCAGGCAGGGGGGGCAACACTGAAGCTTTCTTT. Translation gives CSAQAGRGGNTEAFF.

This clonotype was seen many times. The V gene is TRBV20-1, the J gene TRBJ2-3; 8 bases are a match to TRBD1. The ends lost 4 bases at V and 2 bases at J; junction bases unmatched: 5. Looked up from germline, CDR1 is DFQATT and CDR2 is SNEGSKA (reference sequence). This CDR3 comprises 14 residues. The CDR3 nucleotides are TGCAGTGCTAAGAGACAGGGGAACACAGATACGCAGTATTTT. Its translation is CSAKRQGNTDTQYF.

This clonotype was counted many times. V usage is TRBV29-1 and J usage is TRBJ2-7; 10 bases align to TRBD2. Germline V gene sequence: CDR1 SQVTM, CDR2 ANQGSEA. Unmatched junction bases numbered 4, after V lost 3 bases and J lost 5 bases. The CDR3 spans 13 residues. CDR3: CSVEPSGRDEQYF. The DNA of the CDR3 is TGCAGCGTTGAGCCTAGCGGGAGAGACGAGCAGTACTTC.

The table lists this clonotype with many counts. The V call is TRBV7-2, the J call TRBJ2-7; unclear D gene. V was trimmed by 1 base and J by 0 bases, leaving 10 bases between them. The CDR3 runs 15 residues. Germline V gives CDR1 SGHTA, CDR2 FQGNSA. The CDR3 spells CASSLDQALSYEQYF. CDR3 bases: TGTGCCAGCAGCTTAGACCAGGCTCTCTCCTACGAGCAGTACTTC. Variable domain in full (rest from reference TRBV7-2 and TRBJ2-7): GAGVSQSPSNKVTEKGKDVELRCDPISGHTALYWYRQSLGQGLEFLIYFQGNSAPDKSGLPSDRFSAERTGGSVSTLTIQRTQQEDSAVYLCASSLDQALSYEQYFGPGTRLTVT.

At least ten counts were recorded for this clonotype. CDR3 DNA: TGCGCCAGCAGCCAAGTAGGAGGGATCGGCAATCAGCCCCAGCATTTT. It yields the protein CASSQVGGIGNQPQHF. The chain recombines TRBV4-1 with TRBJ1-5, with D hard to call. The CDR3 has 16 residues. V was shortened by 1 base and J by 2 bases, with 12 bases between the two germline ends. Looked up from germline, CDR1 is MGHRA and CDR2 is YSYEKL.

This clonotype was picked up a small number of times. This chain links TRBV5-5 with TRBJ1-3, with D perhaps TRBD1 (5 bases). This CDR3 spans 16 amino acids. Germline CDR1 SGHKS, CDR2 YYEKEE (reference sequence). V lost 0 bases and J lost 3, with 13 bases in between. The CDR3, as DNA: TGTGCCAGCAGCTTGGAAGGGACTGATTTTGGAAACACCATATATTTT. Translated, it gives CASSLEGTDFGNTIYF.

This clonotype was seen only a few times. The chain has TRBV12-3 or TRBV12-4 and TRBJ2-5; the match to TRBD2 covers 8 bases. The CDR3 loop spans 14 amino acids. Unmatched junction bases numbered 8, after V lost 6 bases and J lost 5 bases. The CDR3 coding sequence is TGTGCCAGCAGGCAGCGGGGGAGTTGGGAGACCCAGTACTTC. Protein sequence: CASRQRGSWETQYF.

This clonotype was found many times. This chain uses TRBV4-1 with TRBJ2-1; 10 bases are a match to TRBD1. Trimming took 3 bases from V and 7 from J; bases not matched to a gene: 6. CDR3 length: 15 residues. The V gene's germline CDR1 is MGHRA and CDR2 YSYEKL. In nucleotides, the CDR3 is TGCGCCAGCAGCCAGCTTCCGGGACAGGGGAATGAGCAGTTCTTC. The encoded protein is CASSQLPGQGNEQFF.

This clonotype was detected many times. The V and J genes are TRBV20-1 and TRBJ1-5; the D is unclear. Looked up from germline, CDR1 is DFQATT and CDR2 is SNEGSKA (reference sequence). V dropped 0 bases and J dropped 2 bases, with 8 bases sitting between them. The CDR3 has 14 residues. CDR3 protein: CSARDAGGNQPQHF. CDR3 bases: TGCAGTGCTAGAGATGCTGGGGGCAATCAGCCCCAGCATTTT.

This clonotype was seen repeatedly, ten times or more. The chain has TRBV29-1 and TRBJ2-3; possibly TRBD1 for D (5 bases). The CDR3 contains 12 residues. Germline loops: CDR1 SQVTM, CDR2 ANQGSEA. V lost 6 bases and J lost 5, with 12 bases in between. CDR3 DNA sequence: TGCAGCGTAACACCAGGGATAGATACGCAGTATTTT. Translating gives CSVTPGIDTQYF.

This clonotype has a handful of counts. The chain is built from TRBV11-1 and TRBJ1-1, with unresolved D. The CDR3 is made up of 14 amino acids. V lost 4 bases and J 4 bases, leaving 13 bases between the germline ends. Germline V CDR1 and CDR2: SGHAT, FQDESV (reference sequence). The CDR3 reads CASSSRVGFTEAFF. CDR3 coding DNA: TGTGCCAGCAGCTCTAGGGTGGGGTTCACTGAAGCTTTCTTT. Full variable domain (remainder filled in from reference TRBV11-1 and TRBJ1-1): EAEVAQSPRYKITEKSQAVAFWCDPISGHATLYWYRQILGQGPELLVQFQDESVVDDSQLPKDRFSAERLKGVDSTLKIQPAELGDSAMYLCASSSRVGFTEAFFGQGTRLTVV.

This clonotype was counted many times. The chain is built from TRBV19 and TRBJ1-6, with unresolved D. The ends were cut back, 2 bases at V and 2 bases at J, with 7 bases in the middle. The CDR3 has 15 amino acids. CDR1 LNHDA and CDR2 SQIVND come from the germline V gene (reference sequence). This CDR3 reads CASSISRPYNSPLHF. The CDR3 DNA sequence: TGTGCCAGTAGTATATCCAGGCCCTATAATTCACCCCTCCACTTT.

There are a few counts of this clonotype. The CDR3 DNA sequence: TGTGCCAGCAGCACGACTAGCGGGTCCCCCCTGGGGTTGGATGAGCAGTTCTTC. This translates into CASSTTSGSPLGLDEQFF. The rearrangement links TRBV11-2 to TRBJ2-1; 10 positions agree with TRBD2. Germline CDR1 is SGHAT and CDR2 is FQNNGV. This CDR3 region has 18 residues. V trimming: 5 bases; J trimming: 8 bases; junction bases outside the gene matches: 18.

The table lists this clonotype with a few counts. The CDR3 coding sequence is TGTGCCAGCAGTTTAATTACAGGCGGAAATTCACCCCTCCACTTT. This translates into CASSLITGGNSPLHF. This rearrangement joins TRBV12-3 or TRBV12-4 to TRBJ1-6; weak D call: TRBD1 (5 bases). Trimming shortened V by 2 bases and J by 7 bases, and 12 bases separated the two germline ends. This CDR3 is 15 amino acids long.

CDR3 DNA sequence: TGTGCCAGCTCACCATTTGTTGAGGGGAGGACTGAAGCTTTCTTT. Its protein is CASSPFVEGRTEAFF. The chain joins TRBV18 to TRBJ1-1, with D perhaps TRBD1 (5 bases). V was trimmed by 2 bases and J by 5 bases, leaving 15 bases between them. From germline, CDR1 is KGHSH and CDR2 LQKENI. The CDR3 runs to 15 residues.

V gene TRBV18 combines with J gene TRBJ2-5; D is perhaps TRBD1 (6 bases). Germline CDR1 and CDR2: KGHSH and LQKENI. The CDR3 runs to 12 residues. Between the trimmed V and J ends, which lost 5 bases and 4 bases, there was a span of 8 bases. The CDR3 loop reads CASSTDRETQYF. DNA of the CDR3: TGTGCCAGCTCAACGGACAGAGAGACCCAGTACTTC.

This clonotype was recorded at least ten times. V usage is TRBV9 and J usage is TRBJ2-1; 13 nucleotides match TRBD2. In germline, CDR1 is SGDLS, CDR2 YYNGEE. The CDR3 contains 21 residues. J lost 8 bases, V lost 4 bases, and 24 bases had no gene match. This chain's CDR3 is CASSPLIDRRLAGGPRDEQFF. As DNA, the CDR3 is TGTGCCAGCAGCCCCTTAATAGACAGGAGACTAGCGGGAGGCCCTCGGGATGAGCAGTTCTTC.

This clonotype was seen ten or more times. The chain carries TRBV20-1 and TRBJ2-1; 9 nucleotides match TRBD2. The CDR3 is 17 amino acids. V lost 3 bases to trimming and J lost 0 bases; unmatched junction nucleotides: 9. Germline loops: CDR1 DFQATT, CDR2 SNEGSKA (reference sequence). The CDR3 coding sequence is TGCAGTGCTAGTGGAGGGCTAGCGGGGATCTCCTACAATGAGCAGTTCTTC. Translating it yields CSASGGLAGISYNEQFF.

Concerning this clonotype itself: This clone may be a read error of a much larger clone one base away. The V and J genes are TRBV12-3 or TRBV12-4 and TRBJ1-4, with D perhaps TRBD1 (5 bases). This CDR3 contains 15 residues. V was shortened by 5 bases and J by 8 bases, with 18 bases between the two germline ends. Here the CDR3 reads CASSEMGESGEKLFF. CDR3 DNA: TGTGCCAGCAGTGAAATGGGGGAGTCGGGAGAAAAACTGTTTTTT.

This chain joins TRBV27 and TRBJ2-7; D is perhaps TRBD2 (5 bases). Germline values: CDR1 MNHEY, CDR2 SMNVEV (reference sequence). The CDR3 loop spans 14 amino acids. V gave up 5 bases and J gave up 7 bases, with 18 bases separating them. CDR3 nucleotides: TGTGCCAGCAGTCCGGCCCCGGGGTTAGGTGAGCAGTACTTC. It codes for CASSPAPGLGEQYF.

This clonotype occurred a few times. V usage is TRBV19 and J usage is TRBJ2-3; D is possibly TRBD1 (7 bases). The CDR3 has 14 amino acids. Germline CDR1 LNHDA, CDR2 SQIVND (reference sequence). The V and J ends lost 10 bases and 2 bases respectively, with 16 bases between them. The DNA of the CDR3 is TGTGCCACTTCACCAGGGGGGAACACAGATACGCAGTATTTT. Translated: CATSPGGNTDTQYF. The entire variable domain, with the rest obtained from reference TRBV19 and TRBJ2-3, is as follows: DGGITQSPKYLFRKEGQNVTLSCEQNLNHDAMYWYRQDPGQGLRLIYYSQIVNDFQKGDIAEGYSVSREKKESFPLTVTSAQKNPTAFYLCATSPGGNTDTQYFGPGTRLTVL.

This clonotype was counted many times. This chain connects TRBV12-3 or TRBV12-4 to TRBJ1-5, with D uncertain. Trimming took 7 bases from V and 4 from J, leaving 8 bases between them. The CDR3 covers 12 residues. The CDR3 nucleotides are TGTGCCAGCACCTACGGGAATCAGCCCCAGCATTTT. Its protein is CASTYGNQPQHF.

V is TRBV7-9 and J is TRBJ2-1; 10 nucleotides agree with TRBD2. The ends lost 3 bases at V and 10 bases at J; junction bases unmatched: 9. There are 15 residues in the CDR3. Per germline, CDR1 SEHNR and CDR2 FQNEAQ (reference sequence). The CDR3 bases are TGTGCCAGCAGCTTTGGTTCTAGCGGGAGTGGGGAGCAGTTCTTC. It yields the protein CASSFGSSGSGEQFF.

This clonotype was seen a handful of times. This chain connects TRBV5-1 to TRBJ2-7; D uncertain. Germline V lookup: CDR1 SGHRS, CDR2 YFSETQ. The CDR3 runs to 12 residues. Trimming cost V 0 bases and J 6 bases, with 7 bases left between them. The CDR3 spells CASSLVVGEQYF. The DNA of the CDR3 is TGCGCCAGCAGCTTGGTTGTCGGCGAGCAGTACTTC.

This clonotype was found many times. CDR3 loop: CASMSGAVEQFF. CDR3 bases: TGCGCCAGCATGTCAGGGGCTGTTGAGCAGTTCTTC. This chain uses TRBV5-1 with TRBJ2-1, with D perhaps matching TRBD1 (6 bases). The V end was cut by 6 bases, the J end by 9 bases, with 13 bases between. Germline V gene lookup returns CDR1 SGHRS and CDR2 YFSETQ. The CDR3 is 12 residues long.

This clonotype was seen many times. The chain combines TRBV20-1 with TRBJ1-1; 9 bases map to TRBD1. The CDR3 consists of 15 residues. Trimming at V came to 6 bases and at J to 1 base, leaving 9 bases not matched to a gene. Per germline, CDR1 DFQATT and CDR2 SNEGSKA (reference sequence). CDR3 protein: CSAVTGGNANTEAFF. The CDR3 DNA sequence: TGCAGTGCGGTGACAGGGGGGAACGCGAACACTGAAGCTTTCTTT.

V and J are TRBV4-2 and TRBJ2-5; 9 bases agree with TRBD2. Per germline, CDR1 LGHNA and CDR2 YNFKEQ. With 0 bases clipped from V and 7 bases from J, the junction kept 9 bases outside the gene matches. The CDR3 extends over 16 amino acids. In DNA, the CDR3 is TGTGCCAGCAGCCAAGAGCTAGCGGGGACCCTAGGGACCCAGTACTTC. Residues: CASSQELAGTLGTQYF.